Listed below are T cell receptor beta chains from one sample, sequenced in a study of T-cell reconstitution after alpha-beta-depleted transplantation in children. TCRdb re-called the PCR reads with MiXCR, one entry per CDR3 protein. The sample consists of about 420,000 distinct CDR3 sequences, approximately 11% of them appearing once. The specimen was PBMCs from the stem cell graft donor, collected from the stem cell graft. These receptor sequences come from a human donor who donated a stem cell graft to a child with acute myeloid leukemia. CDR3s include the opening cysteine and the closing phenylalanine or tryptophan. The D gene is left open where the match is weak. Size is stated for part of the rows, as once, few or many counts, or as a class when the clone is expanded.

CDR3aa: CASSRLLDTGELFF
CDR3nt: TGCGCCAGCAGCCGTTTACTGGATACCGGGGAGCTGTTTTTT
v_gene: TRBV5-1
d_gene: NA
j_gene: TRBJ2-2
len: 14
abundance: NA

CDR3aa: CASSPLGGPINEQFF
CDR3nt: TGTGCCAGCTCACCCCTCGGGGGGCCAATTAATGAGCAGTTCTTC
v_gene: TRBV18
d_gene: NA
j_gene: TRBJ2-1
len: 15
abundance: few

CDR3aa: CSATGGSYEQYF
CDR3nt: TGCAGTGCTACGGGGGGTTCCTACGAGCAGTACTTC
v_gene: TRBV20-1
d_gene: TRBD2
j_gene: TRBJ2-7
len: 12
abundance: few

CDR3aa: CASRVGFTEAFF
CDR3nt: TGCGCCAGCAGGGTAGGGTTCACTGAAGCTTTCTTT
v_gene: TRBV5-1
d_gene: NA
j_gene: TRBJ1-1
len: 12
abundance: NA

CDR3aa: CASSPTTGLYGYTF
CDR3nt: TGTGCCAGCAGCCCTACCACAGGGTTGTATGGCTACACCTTC
v_gene: TRBV7-9
d_gene: NA
j_gene: TRBJ1-2
len: 14
abundance: NA

CDR3aa: CASSSRVGAFF
CDR3nt: TGTGCCAGCAGCTCGCGGGTTGGAGCTTTCTTT
v_gene: TRBV7-8
d_gene: NA
j_gene: TRBJ1-1
len: 11
abundance: few

CDR3aa: CASSEEGGGKTQYF
CDR3nt: TGTGCCAGCAGTGAAGAGGGGGGAGGGAAGACCCAGTACTTC
v_gene: TRBV6-1
d_gene: NA
j_gene: TRBJ2-5
len: 14
abundance: many

CDR3aa: CASSSRQGSGYTF
CDR3nt: TGTGCCAGCAGCTCGCGACAGGGATCTGGCTACACCTTC
v_gene: TRBV11-2
d_gene: TRBD1
j_gene: TRBJ1-2
len: 13
abundance: few

CDR3aa: CASSLRSGSAYEQYF
CDR3nt: TGTGCCAGCAGCTTAAGAAGCGGGTCAGCCTACGAGCAGTACTTC
v_gene: TRBV7-2
d_gene: NA
j_gene: TRBJ2-7
len: 15
abundance: few

CDR3aa: CASSQEGQGGQETQYF
CDR3nt: TGCGCCAGCAGCCAAGAAGGCCAAGGGGGCCAAGAGACCCAGTACTTC
v_gene: TRBV4-1
d_gene: NA
j_gene: TRBJ2-5
len: 16
abundance: NA

CDR3aa: CASSTSTTFDWGAGYTF
CDR3nt: TGTGCCAGCAGCACCTCTACTACTTTTGACTGGGGGGCTGGCTACACCTTC
v_gene: TRBV7-2
d_gene: NA
j_gene: TRBJ1-2
len: 17
abundance: NA

CDR3aa: CASARGANTGELFF
CDR3nt: TGTGCCAGTGCGAGGGGCGCGAACACCGGGGAGCTGTTTTTT
v_gene: TRBV6-1
d_gene: NA
j_gene: TRBJ2-2
len: 14
abundance: NA

CDR3aa: CASSQVSDNSPLHF
CDR3nt: TGCGCCAGCAGCCAAGTTTCGGATAATTCACCCCTCCACTTT
v_gene: TRBV4-3
d_gene: NA
j_gene: TRBJ1-6
len: 14
abundance: few

CDR3aa: CSVEDRTGWISNEQFF
CDR3nt: TGCAGCGTTGAAGATCGTACAGGGTGGATTTCGAATGAGCAGTTCTTC
v_gene: TRBV29-1
d_gene: NA
j_gene: TRBJ2-1
len: 16
abundance: NA

CDR3aa: CASSQSPGRGATGELFF
CDR3nt: TGTGCCAGCAGCCAAAGCCCTGGGCGGGGAGCCACCGGGGAGCTGTTTTTT
v_gene: TRBV5-5
d_gene: NA
j_gene: TRBJ2-2
len: 17
abundance: few

CDR3aa: CASTGRGSTDTQYF
CDR3nt: TGTGCCAGCACGGGGCGGGGGAGCACAGATACGCAGTATTTT
v_gene: TRBV2
d_gene: TRBD2
j_gene: TRBJ2-3
len: 14
abundance: few

CDR3aa: CSASSGTGTDTQYF
CDR3nt: TGCAGTGCATCTAGCGGGACGGGCACAGATACGCAGTATTTT
v_gene: TRBV20-1
d_gene: TRBD2
j_gene: TRBJ2-3
len: 14
abundance: NA

CDR3aa: CASSSTRLAGGSTDTQYF
CDR3nt: TGTGCCAGCAGCTCTACCCGACTAGCGGGGGGAAGCACAGATACGCAGTATTTT
v_gene: TRBV11-2
d_gene: TRBD2
j_gene: TRBJ2-3
len: 18
abundance: few

CDR3aa: CASRESGMSEQYF
CDR3nt: TGCGCCAGCAGAGAAAGCGGGATGAGCGAGCAGTACTTC
v_gene: TRBV5-1
d_gene: TRBD2
j_gene: TRBJ2-7
len: 13
abundance: few

CDR3aa: CASSQALAGAGELFF
CDR3nt: TGTGCCAGCAGCCAAGCCCTAGCGGGAGCCGGGGAGCTGTTTTTT
v_gene: TRBV3-1
d_gene: TRBD2
j_gene: TRBJ2-2
len: 15
abundance: few

CDR3aa: CATSRPGGSKETQYF
CDR3nt: TGTGCCACCAGCAGACCCGGGGGATCCAAGGAGACCCAGTACTTC
v_gene: TRBV15
d_gene: NA
j_gene: TRBJ2-5
len: 15
abundance: few

CDR3aa: CAISESLARNNSPLHF
CDR3nt: TGTGCCATCAGTGAGTCCTTGGCCCGTAATAATTCACCCCTCCACTTT
v_gene: TRBV10-3
d_gene: NA
j_gene: TRBJ1-6
len: 16
abundance: many

CDR3aa: CRISLVGYTEAFF
CDR3nt: TGCAGAATTTCCTTAGTCGGTTACACTGAAGCTTTCTTT
v_gene: TRBV29-1
d_gene: NA
j_gene: TRBJ1-1
len: 13
abundance: many

CDR3aa: CSGVKANVLTF
CDR3nt: TGCAGCGGCGTAAAGGCCAACGTCCTGACTTTC
v_gene: TRBV29-1
d_gene: NA
j_gene: TRBJ2-6
len: 11
abundance: NA

CDR3aa: CASSRVTGTGELFF
CDR3nt: TGCGCCAGCAGCCGCGTGACGGGTACCGGGGAGCTGTTTTTT
v_gene: TRBV5-1
d_gene: NA
j_gene: TRBJ2-2
len: 14
abundance: few

CDR3aa: CGVAPRLAGEQFF
CDR3nt: TGCGGCGTCGCCCCTCGACTAGCTGGTGAGCAGTTCTTC
v_gene: TRBV29-1
d_gene: TRBD2
j_gene: TRBJ2-1
len: 13
abundance: NA

CDR3aa: CASSEYSSGLNTGELFF
CDR3nt: TGTGCCAGCAGTGAATATTCCTCGGGGCTAAACACCGGGGAGCTGTTTTTT
v_gene: TRBV25-1
d_gene: NA
j_gene: TRBJ2-2
len: 17
abundance: NA

CDR3aa: CASSSALANNQPQHF
CDR3nt: TGTGCCAGCAGCTCCGCATTGGCAAACAATCAGCCCCAGCATTTT
v_gene: TRBV7-2
d_gene: NA
j_gene: TRBJ1-5
len: 15
abundance: few

CDR3aa: CASSFGTSGVSSYEQYF
CDR3nt: TGTGCCAGCAGCTTTGGGACTAGCGGGGTCTCTTCCTACGAGCAGTACTTC
v_gene: TRBV11-2
d_gene: TRBD2
j_gene: TRBJ2-7
len: 17
abundance: NA

CDR3aa: CASRFIGYGYTF
CDR3nt: TGTGCCAGCAGATTTATCGGCTATGGCTACACCTTC
v_gene: TRBV6-5
d_gene: NA
j_gene: TRBJ1-2
len: 12
abundance: few

CDR3aa: CASSLGSWGDTQYF
CDR3nt: TGTGCCAGCAGCTTGGGTAGCTGGGGAGATACGCAGTATTTT
v_gene: TRBV7-2
d_gene: NA
j_gene: TRBJ2-3
len: 14
abundance: NA